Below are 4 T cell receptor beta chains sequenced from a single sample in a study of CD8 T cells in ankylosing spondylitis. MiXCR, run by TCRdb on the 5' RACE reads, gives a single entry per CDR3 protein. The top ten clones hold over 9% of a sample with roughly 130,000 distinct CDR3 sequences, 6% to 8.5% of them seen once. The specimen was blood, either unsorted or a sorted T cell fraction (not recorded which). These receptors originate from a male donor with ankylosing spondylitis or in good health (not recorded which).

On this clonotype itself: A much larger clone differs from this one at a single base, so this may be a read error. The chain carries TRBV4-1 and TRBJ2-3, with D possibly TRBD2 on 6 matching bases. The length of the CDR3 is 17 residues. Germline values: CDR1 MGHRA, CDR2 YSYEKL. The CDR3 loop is CARSPLGRTSNSDTQYF. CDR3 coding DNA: TGTGCCAGGAGCCCCCTGGGGAGGACATCGAACTCAGATACGCAGTATTTT.

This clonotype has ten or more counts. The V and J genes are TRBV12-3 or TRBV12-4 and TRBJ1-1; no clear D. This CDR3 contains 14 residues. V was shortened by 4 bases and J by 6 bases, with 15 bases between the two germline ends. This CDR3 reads CASSSQRGSAEAFF. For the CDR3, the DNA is TGTGCCAGCAGTTCCCAACGAGGAAGCGCTGAAGCTTTCTTT.

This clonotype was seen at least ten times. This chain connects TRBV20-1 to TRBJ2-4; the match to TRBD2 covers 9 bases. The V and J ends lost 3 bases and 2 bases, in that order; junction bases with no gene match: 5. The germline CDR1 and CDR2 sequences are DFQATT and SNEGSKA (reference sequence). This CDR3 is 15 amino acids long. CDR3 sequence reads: CSASSSGISKNIQYF. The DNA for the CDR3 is TGCAGTGCTAGCTCTAGCGGGATCTCCAAAAACATTCAGTACTTC.

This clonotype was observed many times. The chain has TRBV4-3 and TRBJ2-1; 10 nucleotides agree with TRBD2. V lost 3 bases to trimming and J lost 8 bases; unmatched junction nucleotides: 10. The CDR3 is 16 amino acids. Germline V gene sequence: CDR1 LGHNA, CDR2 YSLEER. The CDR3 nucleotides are TGCGCCAGCAGCCACCTACTAGCGGGAAGGAGGGATGAGCAGTTCTTC. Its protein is CASSHLLAGRRDEQFF.